This T cell receptor (beta chain) is drawn from a study of glioma-infiltrating T cells. The study, taken as a whole, reports: Gliomas, especially low-grade, showed above-expected tissue-blood divergence; non-neoplastic patients showed below.

As for this clonotype: What it binds is unknown.

Using RNA template, CDR3s of TCR alpha and beta were amplified with iRepertoire arm-PCR. Each CDR3 protein is one row after TCRdb ran MiXCR on the multiplex PCR reads. Altogether around 130,000 distinct CDR3 sequences are present, about 25% being singletons, with the ten largest covering 25% to 30%. This sequence originates from a human donor with low-grade glioma or glioblastoma, undergoing nonglioma brain surgery, or in good health (not recorded which). Input material: glioma tissue, nonneoplastic brain tissue, or PBMCs (not recorded which).

For the CDR3, the DNA is TGCGCCAGCAGCCAGCAGGGCCAACCCGGGGGGAATGAGCAGTTCTTC. Translation gives CASSQQGQPGGNEQFF. The V gene is TRBV4-1, the J gene TRBJ2-1, with TRBD2 matching over 7 bases. Germline V CDR1 and CDR2: MGHRA, YSYEKL. The CDR3 is 16 amino acids. V gave up 3 bases and J gave up 7 bases; unmatched junction bases: 12.